The T cell receptor (beta chain) under discussion was sequenced for a study of blood T cell repertoires in COVID-19. Study-level information: The cDNA or gDNA used as material had been derived from T cells, B-cell-depleted T cells, or PBMCs.

Sequenced by immunoSEQ multiplex PCR; TCRdb stores in-frame clones only, minus some. Altogether 25,000 to 30,000 clones are present, about two thirds being singletons, with the ten largest covering around 17%. CDR3 length: 16 amino acids. Germline lookup yields CDR1 SNHLY and CDR2 FYNNEI. V trimming: 5 bases; J trimming: 5 bases; junction bases outside the gene matches: 10. This clone was observed at least ten times. This chain uses TRBV2 with TRBJ2-2; 8 bases match TRBD1. Sequences were obtained from peripheral blood. This receptor was obtained from a human donor in a cohort sampled during active COVID-19. CDR3 nucleotides: TGTGCCAGCAGTTTCACAGGGGGAAGATTGACCGGGGAGCTGTTTTTT. Translating it yields CASSFTGGRLTGELFF.